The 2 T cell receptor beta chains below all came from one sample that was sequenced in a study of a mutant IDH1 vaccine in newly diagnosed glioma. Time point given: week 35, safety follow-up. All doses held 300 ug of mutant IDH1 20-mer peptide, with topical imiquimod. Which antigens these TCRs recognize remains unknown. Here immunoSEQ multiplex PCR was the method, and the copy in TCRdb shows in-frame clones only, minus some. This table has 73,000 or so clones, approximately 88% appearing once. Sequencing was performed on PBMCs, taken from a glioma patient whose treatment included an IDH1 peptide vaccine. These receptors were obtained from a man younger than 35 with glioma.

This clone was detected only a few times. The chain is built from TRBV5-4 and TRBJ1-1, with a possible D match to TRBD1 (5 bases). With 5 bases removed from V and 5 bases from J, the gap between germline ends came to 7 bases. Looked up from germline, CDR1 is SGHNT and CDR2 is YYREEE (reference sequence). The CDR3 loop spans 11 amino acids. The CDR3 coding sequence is TGTGCCAGCAGGAGGGGAACTGAAGCTTTCTTT. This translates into CASRRGTEAFF.

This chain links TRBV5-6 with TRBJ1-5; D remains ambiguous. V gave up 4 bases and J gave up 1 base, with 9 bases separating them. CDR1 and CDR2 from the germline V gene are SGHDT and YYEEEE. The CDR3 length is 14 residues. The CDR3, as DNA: TGTGCCAGCAGCCCCCGCCGGAGCAATCAGCCCCAGCATTTT. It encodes CASSPRRSNQPQHF. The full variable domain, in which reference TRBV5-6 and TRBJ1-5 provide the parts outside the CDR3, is DAGVTQSPTHLIKTRGQQVTLRCSPKSGHDTVSWYQQALGQGPQFIFQYYEEEERQRGNFPDRFSGHQFPNYSSELNVNALLLGDSALYLCASSPRRSNQPQHFGDGTRLSIL.